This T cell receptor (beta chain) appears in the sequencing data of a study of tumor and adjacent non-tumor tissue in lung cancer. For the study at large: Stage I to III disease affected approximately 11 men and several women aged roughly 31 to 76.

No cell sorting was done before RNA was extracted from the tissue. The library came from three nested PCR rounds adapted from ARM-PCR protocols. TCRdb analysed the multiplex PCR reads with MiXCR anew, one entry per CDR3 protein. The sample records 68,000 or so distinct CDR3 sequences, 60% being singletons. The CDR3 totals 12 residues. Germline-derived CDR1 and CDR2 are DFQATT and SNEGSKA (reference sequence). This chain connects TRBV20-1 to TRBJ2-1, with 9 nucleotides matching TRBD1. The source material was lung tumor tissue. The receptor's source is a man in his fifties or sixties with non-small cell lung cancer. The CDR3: CNHSDRGYEQFF. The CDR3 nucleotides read TGCAACCACTCGGACAGGGGTTATGAGCAGTTCTTC.